Shown below are 30 T cell receptor beta chains from a single sample sequenced in a study of T cells in Graves' hyperthyroidism and ophthalmopathy (dated by TCRdb to between 2018 and 2020). Receptors were amplified or captured by multiplex PCR. Sequencing was performed on an Illumina HiSeq 2000. TCR beta CDR3 regions were amplified from RNA transcripts. The TCR CDR3 was subjected to a first round of RT-PCR using the HTBI primer set and the Qiagen OneStep RT-PCR kit. TCRdb itself trimmed the public reads at Q25 with fastp, ran MiXCR and retained productive beta chains. Rows are unified per CDR3 protein, each entry keeping the most common DNA and genes. The sample yields more than 300,000 distinct CDR3 sequences; less than 20% were counted once. The ten largest clonotypes hold 35% to 50% of the sample. Sequencing used blood. The receptors were gathered from a young man with Graves' ophthalmopathy.

The chain employs TRBV5-1 and TRBJ2-2; 7 positions match TRBD2. Unmatched junction bases numbered 2, after V lost 5 bases and J lost 1 base. Germline V CDR1 and CDR2: SGHRS, YFSETQ. This CDR3 contains 14 residues. Written as DNA, the CDR3 is TGCGCCAGCAGGACTAGCTTGAACACCGGGGAGCTGTTTTTT. Protein sequence: CASRTSLNTGELFF.

In its sample, this clonotype was seen once. A much larger clonotype is one base distant, so this may be a read error. The chain combines TRBV12-3 or TRBV12-4 with TRBJ1-2; D gene uncertain. This CDR3 has 12 residues. Trimming cost V 2 bases and J 6 bases, with 7 bases left between them. In nucleotides, the CDR3 is TGTGCCAGCAGTTTATTGCACGATGGCTACACCTTC. It specifies CASSLLHDGYTF.

This clonotype was seen more than once but under ten times. This chain connects TRBV7-3 to TRBJ1-3, with TRBD1 matching over 8 bases. With V trimmed by 4 bases and J by 2 bases, 7 bases remained unmatched. The CDR3 runs 16 residues. Germline V gene data show CDR1 as SGHTA and CDR2 as FQGTGA. The DNA for the CDR3 is TGTGCCAGCAGCTCCCCGGGACAGGACGCTGGAAACACCATATATTTT. Translation gives CASSSPGQDAGNTIYF. The whole variable domain, remainder taken from reference TRBV7-3 and TRBJ1-3, is GAGVSQTPSNKVTEKGKYVELRCDPISGHTALYWYRQSLGQGPEFLIYFQGTGAADDSGLPNDRFFAVRPEGSVSTLKIQRTERGDSAVYLCASSSPGQDAGNTIYFGEGSWLTVV.

This clonotype was counted at least ten times. The genes are TRBV27 and TRBJ1-1; D gene unclear. Per germline, CDR1 MNHEY and CDR2 SMNVEV (reference sequence). V lost 9 bases, J lost 2 bases, and 13 bases lay in between. This CDR3 spans 13 amino acids. CDR3 nucleotide sequence: TGTGCCAGTGGGTGGGGTCCAAACACTGAAGCTTTCTTT. It is translated as CASGWGPNTEAFF.

This clonotype was picked up one time. The chain couples TRBV20-1 to TRBJ1-6; D call uncertain. The CDR3 runs to 16 residues. The V end lost 0 bases, the J end lost 7 bases, and 16 bases lay between the germline ends. Germline CDR1 DFQATT, CDR2 SNEGSKA (reference sequence). The CDR3 DNA is TGCAGTGCTAGAGATCGGAGGCCGCCTGCCAATTCACCCCTCCACTTT. Translating it yields CSARDRRPPANSPLHF.

The chain joins TRBV2 to TRBJ1-2, with a tentative D call TRBD1 (6 bases). CDR1 and CDR2 (germline): SNHLY, FYNNEI. The V end lost 5 bases, the J end lost 5 bases, and 24 bases lay between the germline ends. CDR3 length equals 17 residues. CDR3 in amino acids: CASSTGPPSGVWYGYTF. The CDR3 DNA reads as TGTGCCAGCAGTACAGGACCGCCGTCAGGGGTTTGGTATGGCTACACCTTC.

The V call is TRBV7-9, the J call TRBJ1-4; D unclear. V was cut by 8 bases and J by 0 bases, with 10 bases left in between. Germline loops: CDR1 SEHNR, CDR2 FQNEAQ (reference sequence). This CDR3 has 14 amino acids. CDR3 sequence: CASGLLATNEKLFF. As DNA, the CDR3 is TGTGCCAGCGGCCTCCTTGCAACTAATGAAAAACTGTTTTTT.

Only a few counts were recorded for this clonotype. CDR3 residues: CASSSGTATNYGYTF. The CDR3 bases are TGTGCCAGTAGTTCCGGGACAGCCACTAACTATGGCTACACCTTC. The chain is built from TRBV19 and TRBJ1-2; 7 bases are a match to TRBD1. Per the germline V gene, CDR1 is LNHDA and CDR2 is SQIVND (reference sequence). The CDR3 has 15 residues. The junction had 6 bases not matched to a gene; V was cut back by 5 bases and J by 0 bases.

This clonotype was seen repeatedly, ten times or more. CDR3 residues: CASSLGTSNQPQHF. The CDR3 DNA sequence: TGTGCCAGCAGTCTCGGGACAAGCAATCAGCCCCAGCATTTT. V and J are TRBV3-1 and TRBJ1-5; TRBD1 might be the D (6 bases). Trimming left V 6 bases short and J 1 base short, with 10 bases between. From germline, CDR1 is LGHDT and CDR2 YNNKEL (reference sequence). The CDR3 loop spans 14 amino acids.

This clonotype was found many times. The rearrangement uses TRBV2 and TRBJ2-1; D not certain. Germline CDR1 reads SNHLY; CDR2 reads FYNNEI. The CDR3 runs to 13 residues. Trimming stripped 7 bases from V and 7 bases from J, with 14 bases between. The CDR3 coding sequence is TGTGCCAGCACTCCCGGTTCTAGTAATGAGCAGTTCTTC. It translates to CASTPGSSNEQFF.

This clonotype was observed many times. The chain combines TRBV27 with TRBJ1-1, with 7 bases matching TRBD1. J lost 9 bases, V lost 6 bases, and 4 bases had no gene match. Looked up from germline, CDR1 is MNHEY and CDR2 is SMNVEV (reference sequence). The CDR3 is 11 amino acids. Written as DNA, the CDR3 is TGTGCCAGCAGGTGGGGACAGCAAGCTTTCTTT. Protein sequence: CASRWGQQAFF.

The sample holds a few counts of this clonotype. The rearrangement joins TRBV6-1 to TRBJ2-6; 7 bases align to TRBD1. J lost 0 bases, V lost 5 bases, and 10 bases had no gene match. Per the germline V gene, CDR1 is MNHNS and CDR2 is SASEGT. There are 18 residues in the CDR3. The CDR3 region is CASSTRQGPYSGANVLTF. DNA of the CDR3: TGTGCCAGCAGTACCCGACAGGGACCATACTCTGGGGCCAACGTCCTGACTTTC.

The rearrangement uses TRBV3-1 and TRBJ1-6; a possible D gene is TRBD1 (6 bases). CDR3 length: 16 residues. Germline CDR1 reads LGHDT; CDR2 reads YNNKEL (reference sequence). Trimming cost V 0 bases and J 7 bases, with 13 bases left between them. This CDR3 is CASSQEGGWGNSPLHF. In nucleotides, the CDR3 is TGTGCCAGCAGCCAAGAAGGGGGTTGGGGGAATTCACCCCTCCACTTT.

J is TRBJ1-2 and V is TRBV19; D is uncertain. The germline gives CDR1 LNHDA, CDR2 SQIVND (reference sequence). This CDR3 comprises 14 residues. The ends were cut back, 3 bases at V and 1 base at J, with 9 bases in the middle. CDR3 bases: TGTGCCAGTAGTATTACGTCTCTTAACTATGGCTACACCTTC. It specifies CASSITSLNYGYTF.

The chain links TRBV11-2 to TRBJ1-6; 8 bases align to TRBD1. V lost 4 bases, J lost 2 bases, and 4 bases stayed unmatched. The CDR3 sequence is 16 residues long. CDR1 is SGHAT and CDR2 is FQNNGV in the germline V gene. The CDR3: CASSSTGATYNSPLHF. The CDR3 DNA reads as TGTGCCAGCAGCTCGACAGGGGCCACCTATAATTCACCCCTCCACTTT.

V and J are TRBV5-1 and TRBJ1-2; the D gene is possibly TRBD1 (5 bases). Trimming took 5 bases from V and 2 from J, leaving 16 bases between them. Looked up from germline, CDR1 is SGHRS and CDR2 is YFSETQ. This CDR3 comprises 15 residues. CDR3 nucleotide sequence: TGCGCCAGCAGGGGGGTGGCAGGCGAAAACTATGGCTACACCTTC. Protein: CASRGVAGENYGYTF.

The chain has TRBV27 and TRBJ2-5, with no clear D. Trimming cost V 6 bases and J 5 bases, with 13 bases left between them. This CDR3 is built from 13 residues. Germline values: CDR1 MNHEY, CDR2 SMNVEV (reference sequence). The chain's CDR3 is CASRPTAVETQYF. In DNA form, the CDR3 reads TGTGCCAGCAGGCCCACGGCGGTTGAGACCCAGTACTTC.

The V call is TRBV10-3, the J call TRBJ1-5; a possible D gene is TRBD1 (5 bases). The CDR3 spans 13 residues. Trimming stripped 6 bases from V and 5 bases from J, with 11 bases between. CDR1 and CDR2 (germline): ENHRY, SYGVKD. This CDR3 reads CAIRGVEDQPQHF. CDR3 DNA sequence: TGTGCCATCAGAGGGGTAGAGGATCAGCCCCAGCATTTT.

This clonotype has ten or more counts. V usage is TRBV5-1 and J usage is TRBJ1-1; 7 nucleotides align to TRBD1. Trimming removed 4 bases from V and 1 base from J; junction bases left unmatched: 4. The CDR3 loop spans 14 amino acids. Germline V lookup: CDR1 SGHRS, CDR2 YFSETQ. The CDR3 region is CASSGTDWNTEAFF. DNA for the CDR3: TGCGCCAGCAGCGGGACAGATTGGAACACTGAAGCTTTCTTT. Combining the CDR3 with reference TRBV5-1 and TRBJ1-1 gives the whole variable domain KAGVTQTPRYLIKTRGQQVTLSCSPISGHRSVSWYQQTPGQGLQFLFEYFSETQRNKGNFPGRFSGRQFSNSRSEMNVSTLELGDSALYLCASSGTDWNTEAFFGQGTRLTVV.

Ten or more counts support this clonotype. The rearrangement joins TRBV6-1 to TRBJ1-3; D is unclear. Germline values: CDR1 MNHNS, CDR2 SASEGT. The ends were cut back, 3 bases at V and 4 bases at J, with 10 bases in the middle. The CDR3 spans 14 residues. CDR3 region: CASSDLLLGNTIYF. The CDR3 bases are TGTGCCAGCAGTGACCTCTTACTCGGAAACACCATATATTTT.

This clonotype is a singleton in its sample. Just one base apart from a much larger clone, this may be a read error. V and J are TRBV6-1 and TRBJ1-2; a weak D match, TRBD1 (5 bases). The length of the CDR3 is 13 residues. The germline gives CDR1 MNHNS, CDR2 SASEGT. CDR3 nucleotide sequence: TGTGTCAGCAGTGAAAGGCAGGGACTTGGCTACACCTTC. Translation gives CVSSERQGLGYTF.

The chain recombines TRBV7-2 with TRBJ1-3, with no clear D. Germline V CDR1 and CDR2: SGHTA, FQGNSA. CDR3 length equals 13 residues. The V gene lost 1 base and the J gene lost 4 bases, with 5 bases spanning the gap. CDR3 loop: CASSLDMGNTIYF. CDR3 nucleotides: TGTGCCAGCAGCTTAGACATGGGAAACACCATATATTTT.

The rearrangement joins TRBV4-1 to TRBJ2-1; D might be TRBD2 (7 bases). The CDR3 loop spans 20 amino acids. The V gene's germline CDR1 is MGHRA and CDR2 YSYEKL. V gave up 3 bases and J gave up 4 bases, with 28 bases separating them. CDR3 loop: CASSHPVGRGRRLEYNEQFF. CDR3 sequence (DNA): TGCGCCAGCAGCCATCCCGTGGGGCGGGGGCGCCGACTTGAGTACAATGAGCAGTTCTTC.

This clonotype was counted at least ten times. The V call is TRBV2, the J call TRBJ2-5; D possibly corresponds to TRBD1 (6 bases). Per germline, CDR1 SNHLY and CDR2 FYNNEI. V lost 9 bases to trimming and J lost 1 base, with 12 bases between them. The CDR3 consists of 13 residues. As DNA, the CDR3 is TGTGCCAGGCGACAGGCTTCCCAAGAGACCCAGTACTTC. This sequence encodes CARRQASQETQYF.

This clonotype was picked up a small number of times. The CDR3 DNA reads as TGTGCCACGACTGGAGGAACAGATACGCAGTATTTT. Protein sequence: CATTGGTDTQYF. The chain links TRBV24-1 to TRBJ2-3, with a possible D match to TRBD2 (5 bases). V lost 10 bases to trimming and J lost 3 bases, with 10 bases between them. The CDR3 loop spans 12 amino acids. Germline V gene lookup returns CDR1 KGHDR and CDR2 SFDVKD.

This clonotype was counted at least ten times. The rearrangement uses TRBV5-1 and TRBJ2-3; tentative D call: TRBD1 (6 bases). Germline lookup yields CDR1 SGHRS and CDR2 YFSETQ. Trimming took 2 bases from V and 5 from J, leaving 12 bases between them. The CDR3 contains 14 residues. The CDR3 region is CASSFWTRGDTQYF. In DNA, the CDR3 is TGCGCCAGCAGCTTTTGGACCAGGGGAGATACGCAGTATTTT. Complete variable domain (other parts from reference TRBV5-1 and TRBJ2-3): KAGVTQTPRYLIKTRGQQVTLSCSPISGHRSVSWYQQTPGQGLQFLFEYFSETQRNKGNFPGRFSGRQFSNSRSEMNVSTLELGDSALYLCASSFWTRGDTQYFGPGTRLTVL.

On this clonotype itself: A much more abundant neighbour one base away suggests this may be a read error. V and J are TRBV5-6 and TRBJ2-7, with 10 bases fitting TRBD1. Germline lookup yields CDR1 SGHDT and CDR2 YYEEEE. The CDR3 contains 14 residues. The CDR3 sequence is CTSSGDRGSYEQYF. The CDR3 DNA reads TGTACCAGCAGCGGGGACAGGGGATCCTACGAGCAGTACTTC. The full variable domain, with the rest looked up from reference TRBV5-6 and TRBJ2-7, is DAGVTQSPTHLIKTRGQQVTLRCSPKSGHDTVSWYQQALGQGPQFIFQYYEEEERQRGNFPDRFSGHQFPNYSSELNVNALLLGDSALYLCTSSGDRGSYEQYFGPGTRLTVT.

This clonotype appeared many times. V is TRBV11-2 and J is TRBJ1-2; 11 bases map to TRBD1. CDR3 size: 14 residues. CDR1 is SGHAT, CDR2 FQNNGV, per germline. V was clipped by 4 bases and J by 2 bases; unmatched bases: 0. The CDR3 DNA follows: TGTGCCAGCAGCTGGGACAGGGGGAACTATGGCTACACCTTC. Amino acids: CASSWDRGNYGYTF.

This clonotype was recorded many times. This chain uses TRBV2 with TRBJ2-2; the match to TRBD1 covers 11 bases. J was trimmed by 4 bases and V by 6 bases; bases with no gene match: 4. The CDR3 contains 15 residues. Per the germline V gene, CDR1 is SNHLY and CDR2 is FYNNEI. The CDR3 coding sequence is TGTGCCAGCAGGTGGACAGGGGGCTCCACCGGGGAGCTGTTTTTT. It specifies CASRWTGGSTGELFF.

This clonotype has ten or more counts. The CDR3 region has the DNA TGTGCCAGCAGTTTATCCGCAGGGAGTGGAACCTATGGCTACACCTTC. It yields the protein CASSLSAGSGTYGYTF. The genes are TRBV27 and TRBJ1-2, with D maybe TRBD1 (5 bases). The CDR3 runs 16 residues. From germline, CDR1 is MNHEY and CDR2 SMNVEV (reference sequence). V was shortened by 0 bases and J by 4 bases, with 15 bases between the two germline ends.